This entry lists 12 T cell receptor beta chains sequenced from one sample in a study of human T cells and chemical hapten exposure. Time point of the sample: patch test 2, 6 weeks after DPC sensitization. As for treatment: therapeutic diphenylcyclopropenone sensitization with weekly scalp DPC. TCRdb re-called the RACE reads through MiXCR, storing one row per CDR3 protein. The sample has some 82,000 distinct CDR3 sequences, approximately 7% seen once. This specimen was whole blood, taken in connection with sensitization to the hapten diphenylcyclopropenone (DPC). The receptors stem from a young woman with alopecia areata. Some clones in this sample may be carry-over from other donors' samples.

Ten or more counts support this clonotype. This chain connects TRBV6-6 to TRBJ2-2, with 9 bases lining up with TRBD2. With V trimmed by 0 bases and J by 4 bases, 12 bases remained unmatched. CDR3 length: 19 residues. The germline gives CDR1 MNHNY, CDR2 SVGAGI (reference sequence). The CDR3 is CASSYSHERGASLTGELFF. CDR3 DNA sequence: TGTGCCAGCAGTTACTCGCACGAGCGGGGGGCCTCCCTCACCGGGGAGCTGTTTTTT.

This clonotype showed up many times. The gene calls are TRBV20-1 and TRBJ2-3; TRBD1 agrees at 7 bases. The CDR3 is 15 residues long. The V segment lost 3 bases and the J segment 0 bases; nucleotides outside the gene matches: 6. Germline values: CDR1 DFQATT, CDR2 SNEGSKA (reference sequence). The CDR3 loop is CSASLRDSSTDTQYF. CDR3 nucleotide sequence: TGCAGTGCTAGCCTCCGGGACAGTAGCACAGATACGCAGTATTTT.

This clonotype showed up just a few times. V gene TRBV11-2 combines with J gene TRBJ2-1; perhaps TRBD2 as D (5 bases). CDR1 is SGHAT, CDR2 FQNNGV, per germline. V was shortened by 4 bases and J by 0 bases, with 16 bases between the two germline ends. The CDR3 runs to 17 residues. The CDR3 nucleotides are TGTGCCAGCAGCTCACCTCGGGGTCCAAGCTCCTACAATGAGCAGTTCTTC. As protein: CASSSPRGPSSYNEQFF. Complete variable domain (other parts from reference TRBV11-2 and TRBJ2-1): EAGVAQSPRYKIIEKRQSVAFWCNPISGHATLYWYQQILGQGPKLLIQFQNNGVVDDSQLPKDRFSAERLKGVDSTLKIQPAKLEDSAVYLCASSSPRGPSSYNEQFFGPGTRLTVL.

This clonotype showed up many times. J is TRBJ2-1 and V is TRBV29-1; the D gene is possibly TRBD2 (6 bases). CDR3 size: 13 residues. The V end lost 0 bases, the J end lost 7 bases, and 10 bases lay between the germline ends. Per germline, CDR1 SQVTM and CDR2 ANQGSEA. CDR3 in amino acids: CSVEDLALNEQFF. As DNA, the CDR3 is TGCAGCGTTGAAGATCTAGCGCTGAATGAGCAGTTCTTC.

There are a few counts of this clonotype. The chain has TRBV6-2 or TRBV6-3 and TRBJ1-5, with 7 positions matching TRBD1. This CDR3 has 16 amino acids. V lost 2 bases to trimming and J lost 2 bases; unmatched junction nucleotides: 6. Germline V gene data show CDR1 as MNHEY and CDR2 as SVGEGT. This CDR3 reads CASSYPSGGGNQPQHF. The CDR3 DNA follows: TGTGCCAGCAGTTACCCCTCAGGGGGAGGCAATCAGCCCCAGCATTTT.

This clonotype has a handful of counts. The DNA for the CDR3 is TGTGCCAGCAGCACGAGCGGCTTTGGGGAGCTGTTTTTT. It codes for CASSTSGFGELFF. V usage is TRBV7-2 and J usage is TRBJ2-2, with D maybe TRBD2 (5 bases). Trimming pared 5 bases from V and 8 bases from J, leaving 12 bases between. Looked up from germline, CDR1 is SGHTA and CDR2 is FQGNSA. The CDR3 is 13 residues long.

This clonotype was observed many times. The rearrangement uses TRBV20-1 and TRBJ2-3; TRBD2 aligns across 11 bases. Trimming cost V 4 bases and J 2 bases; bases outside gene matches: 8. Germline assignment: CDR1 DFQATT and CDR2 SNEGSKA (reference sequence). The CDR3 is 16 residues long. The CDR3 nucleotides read TGCAGTGCTACCCATAGCGGGGGGGGTCCCACAGATACGCAGTATTTT. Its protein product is CSATHSGGGPTDTQYF.

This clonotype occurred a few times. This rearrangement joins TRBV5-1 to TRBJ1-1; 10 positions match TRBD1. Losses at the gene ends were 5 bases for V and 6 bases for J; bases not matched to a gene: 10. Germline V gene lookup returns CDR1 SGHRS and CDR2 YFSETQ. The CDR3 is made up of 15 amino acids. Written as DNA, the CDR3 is TGCGCCAGCAGGCGGACAGGGGGTTTAGCGGCTGAAGCTTTCTTT. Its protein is CASRRTGGLAAEAFF. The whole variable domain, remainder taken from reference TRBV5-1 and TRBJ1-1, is KAGVTQTPRYLIKTRGQQVTLSCSPISGHRSVSWYQQTPGQGLQFLFEYFSETQRNKGNFPGRFSGRQFSNSRSEMNVSTLELGDSALYLCASRRTGGLAAEAFFGQGTRLTVV.

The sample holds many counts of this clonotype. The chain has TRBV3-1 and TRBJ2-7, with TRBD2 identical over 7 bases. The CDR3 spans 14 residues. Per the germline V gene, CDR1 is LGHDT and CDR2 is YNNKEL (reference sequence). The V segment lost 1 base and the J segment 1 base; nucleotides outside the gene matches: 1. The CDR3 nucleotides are TGTGCCAGCAGCCAAGGACTAGCTTCCTACGAGCAGTACTTC. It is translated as CASSQGLASYEQYF.

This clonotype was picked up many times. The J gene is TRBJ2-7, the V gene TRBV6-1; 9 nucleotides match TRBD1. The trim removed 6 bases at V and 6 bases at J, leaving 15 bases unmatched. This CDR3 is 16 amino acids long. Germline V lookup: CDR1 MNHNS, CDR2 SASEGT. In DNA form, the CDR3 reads TGTGCCAGCAGCGACTGGTTGGGACAGGGAGTACTCGAGCAGTACTTC. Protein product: CASSDWLGQGVLEQYF.

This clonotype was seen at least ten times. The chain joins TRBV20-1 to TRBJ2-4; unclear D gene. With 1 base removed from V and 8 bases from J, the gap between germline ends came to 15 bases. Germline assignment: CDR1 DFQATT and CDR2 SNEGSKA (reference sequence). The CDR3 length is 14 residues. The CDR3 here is CSARAEQLLHIQYF. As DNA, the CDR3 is TGCAGTGCTAGAGCGGAACAGCTTCTCCACATTCAGTACTTC.

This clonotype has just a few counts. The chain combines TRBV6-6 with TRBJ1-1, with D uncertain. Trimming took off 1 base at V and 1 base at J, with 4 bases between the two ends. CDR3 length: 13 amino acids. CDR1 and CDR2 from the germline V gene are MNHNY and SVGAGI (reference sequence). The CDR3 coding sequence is TGTGCCAGCAGTTACTTGGAGAACACTGAAGCTTTCTTT. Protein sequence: CASSYLENTEAFF.